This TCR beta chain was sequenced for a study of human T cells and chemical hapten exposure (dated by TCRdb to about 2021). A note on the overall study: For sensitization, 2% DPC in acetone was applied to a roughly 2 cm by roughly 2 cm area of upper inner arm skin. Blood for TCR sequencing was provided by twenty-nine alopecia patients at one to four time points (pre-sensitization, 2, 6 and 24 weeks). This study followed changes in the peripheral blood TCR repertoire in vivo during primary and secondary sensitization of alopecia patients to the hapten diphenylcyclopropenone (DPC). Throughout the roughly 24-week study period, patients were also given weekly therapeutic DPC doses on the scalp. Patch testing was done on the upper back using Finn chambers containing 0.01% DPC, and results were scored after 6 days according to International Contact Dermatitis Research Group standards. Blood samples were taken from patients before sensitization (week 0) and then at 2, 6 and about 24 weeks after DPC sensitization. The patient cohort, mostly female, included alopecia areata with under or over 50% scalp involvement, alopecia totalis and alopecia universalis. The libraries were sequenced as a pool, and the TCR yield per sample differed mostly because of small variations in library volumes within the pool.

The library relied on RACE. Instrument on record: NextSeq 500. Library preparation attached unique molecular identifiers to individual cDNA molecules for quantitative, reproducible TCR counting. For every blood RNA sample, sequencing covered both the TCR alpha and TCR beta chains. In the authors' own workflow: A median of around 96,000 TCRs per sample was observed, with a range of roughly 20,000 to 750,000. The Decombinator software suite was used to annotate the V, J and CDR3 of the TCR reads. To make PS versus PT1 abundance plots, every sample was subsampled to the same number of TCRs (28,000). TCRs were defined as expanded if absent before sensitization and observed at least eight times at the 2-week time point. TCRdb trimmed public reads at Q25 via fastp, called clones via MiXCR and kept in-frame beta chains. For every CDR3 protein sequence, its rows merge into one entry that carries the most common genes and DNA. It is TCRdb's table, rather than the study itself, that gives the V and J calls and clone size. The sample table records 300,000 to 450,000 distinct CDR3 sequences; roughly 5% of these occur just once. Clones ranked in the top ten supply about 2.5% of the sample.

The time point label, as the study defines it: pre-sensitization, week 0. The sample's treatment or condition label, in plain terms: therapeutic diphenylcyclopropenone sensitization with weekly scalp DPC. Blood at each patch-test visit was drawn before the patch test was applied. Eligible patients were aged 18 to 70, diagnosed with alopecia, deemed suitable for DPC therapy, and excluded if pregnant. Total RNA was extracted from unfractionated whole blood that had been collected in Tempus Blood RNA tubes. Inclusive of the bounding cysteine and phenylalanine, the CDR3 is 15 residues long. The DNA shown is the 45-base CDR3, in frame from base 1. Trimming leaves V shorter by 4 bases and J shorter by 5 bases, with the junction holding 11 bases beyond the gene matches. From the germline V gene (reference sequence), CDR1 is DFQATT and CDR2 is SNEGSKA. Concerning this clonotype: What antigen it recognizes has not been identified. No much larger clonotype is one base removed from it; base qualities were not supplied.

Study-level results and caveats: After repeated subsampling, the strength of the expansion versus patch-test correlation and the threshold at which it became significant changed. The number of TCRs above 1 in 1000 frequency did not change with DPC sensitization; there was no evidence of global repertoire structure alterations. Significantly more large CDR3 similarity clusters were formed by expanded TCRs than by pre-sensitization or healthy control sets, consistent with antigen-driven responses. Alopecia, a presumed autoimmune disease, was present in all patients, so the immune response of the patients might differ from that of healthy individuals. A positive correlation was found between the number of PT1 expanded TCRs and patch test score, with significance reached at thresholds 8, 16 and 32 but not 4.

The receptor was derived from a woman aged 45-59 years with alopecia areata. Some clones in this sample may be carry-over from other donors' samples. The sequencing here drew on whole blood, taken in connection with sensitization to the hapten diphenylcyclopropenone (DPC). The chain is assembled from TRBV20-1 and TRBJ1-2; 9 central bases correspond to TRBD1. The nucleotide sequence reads TGCAGTGCTAAGATACGGGACAGGGAAAAGTATGGCTACACCTTC. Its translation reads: CSAKIRDREKYGYTF.